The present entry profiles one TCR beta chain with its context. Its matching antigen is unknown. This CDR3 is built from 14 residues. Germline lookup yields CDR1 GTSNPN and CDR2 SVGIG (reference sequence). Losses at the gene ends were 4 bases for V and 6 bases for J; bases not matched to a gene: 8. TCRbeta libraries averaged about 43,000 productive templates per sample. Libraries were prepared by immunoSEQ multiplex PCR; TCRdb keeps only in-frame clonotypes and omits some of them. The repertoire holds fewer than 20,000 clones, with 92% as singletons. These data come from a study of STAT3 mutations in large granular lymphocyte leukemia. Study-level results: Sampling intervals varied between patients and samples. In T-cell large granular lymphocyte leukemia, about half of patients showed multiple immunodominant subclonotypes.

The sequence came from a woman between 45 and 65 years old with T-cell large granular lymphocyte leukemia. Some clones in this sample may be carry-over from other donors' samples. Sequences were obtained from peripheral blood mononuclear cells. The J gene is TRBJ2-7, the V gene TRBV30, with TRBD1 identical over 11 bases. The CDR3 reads CAWNRRTGGFEQYF. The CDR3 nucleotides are TGTGCCTGGAACCGACGGACAGGGGGCTTCGAGCAGTACTTC. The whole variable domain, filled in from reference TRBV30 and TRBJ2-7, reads SQTIHQWPATLVQPVGSPLSLECTVEGTSNPNLYWYRQAAGRGLQLLFYSVGIGQISSEVPQNLSASRPQDRQFILSSKKLLLSDSGFYLCAWNRRTGGFEQYFGPGTRLTVT.